This is a list of T cell receptor beta chains from one sample in a study of cytomegalovirus exposure and HLA in healthy donors. Clones were read by immunoSEQ multiplex PCR, and TCRdb kept only the in-frame ones, dropping some. Of tens of thousands of clones in the sample, 70% to 75% are singletons; the top ten hold 4.5% to 6%. Material for sequencing was PBMCs. The receptor set was obtained from a woman in her 30s in good health and CMV-seronegative. The CDR3 runs from the conserved cysteine through the conserved F or W. Each record gives: J gene, V gene, clone size, D gene, CDR3 DNA, CDR3 protein. D genes are given only for firm matches. Size is omitted from some rows. Given values are once, few, many or a class for expanded clones.

J: TRBJ2-5
V: TRBV7-8
size: -
D: TRBD1
DNA: TGTGCCAGCAGCTTAGAGCGGACAGGGCGGGCGTACTTC
CDR3: CASSLERTGRAYF

J: TRBJ1-1
V: TRBV7-2
size: few
D: -
DNA: TGTGCCAGCAGCTTAAGGGGGAACACTGAAGCTTTCTTT
CDR3: CASSLRGNTEAFF

J: TRBJ2-7
V: TRBV5-1
size: -
D: -
DNA: TGCGCCAGCAGCTTGGCGGAGTCACCCTACGAGCAGTACTTC
CDR3: CASSLAESPYEQYF

J: TRBJ2-1
V: TRBV9
size: -
D: -
DNA: TGTGCCAGCAGCGTAGTTGGGGGGGGCAGCTCCTACAATGAGCAGTTCTTC
CDR3: CASSVVGGGSSYNEQFF

J: TRBJ1-2
V: TRBV28
size: -
D: -
DNA: TGTGCCAGCAGTTTATTCCGGGGGGGTTATGGCTACACCTTC
CDR3: CASSLFRGGYGYTF

J: TRBJ2-1
V: TRBV5-1
size: -
D: -
DNA: TGCGCCAGCAGCTTGGCCCCGAATGAGCAGTTCTTC
CDR3: CASSLAPNEQFF

J: TRBJ2-7
V: TRBV25-1
size: few
D: TRBD2
DNA: TGTGCCAGCAGTGACACTAGCGGGAGGGGCTACGAGCAGTACTTC
CDR3: CASSDTSGRGYEQYF

J: TRBJ2-7
V: TRBV28
size: -
D: TRBD2
DNA: TGTGCCAGCAGTCTGGGACTAGCGGGAGCAGGAGAGCAGTACTTC
CDR3: CASSLGLAGAGEQYF

J: TRBJ2-4
V: TRBV21-1
size: -
D: -
DNA: TGTGCCAGCAGCGATGAGGGGGAAATGGGGAAAAACATTCAGTACTTC
CDR3: CASSDEGEMGKNIQYF

J: TRBJ1-5
V: TRBV28
size: once
D: -
DNA: TGTGCCAGCAGTTTACCCGACAGGTCACAGCCCCAGCATTTT
CDR3: CASSLPDRSQPQHF

J: TRBJ2-7
V: TRBV27
size: -
D: -
DNA: TGTGCCAGCAGATTCGGGCAGGGGACCTACGAGCAGTACTTC
CDR3: CASRFGQGTYEQYF

J: TRBJ1-2
V: TRBV19
size: once
D: -
DNA: TGTGCCAGTAGTATCCGGAGGACTGATAACTATGGCTACACCTTC
CDR3: CASSIRRTDNYGYTF

J: TRBJ1-4
V: TRBV28
size: -
D: TRBD1
DNA: TGTGCCAGCAGTTCGCCGGATGCAACAGGGGAGAATGAAAAACTGTTTTTT
CDR3: CASSSPDATGENEKLFF

J: TRBJ2-1
V: TRBV2
size: -
D: TRBD1
DNA: TGTGCCAGCCGACAGGGACACTACAATGAGCAGTTCTTC
CDR3: CASRQGHYNEQFF

J: TRBJ2-5
V: TRBV25-1
size: -
D: -
DNA: TGTGCCAGCAGTGAATACCAGGGGCTTGGGGGCCAAGAGACCCAGTACTTC
CDR3: CASSEYQGLGGQETQYF

J: TRBJ2-3
V: TRBV23-1
size: few
D: TRBD2
DNA: TGCGCCAGCAGTCAAGGACTAGCGGGGATCACAGATACGCAGTATTTT
CDR3: CASSQGLAGITDTQYF

J: TRBJ2-3
V: TRBV28
size: -
D: TRBD2
DNA: TGTGCCAGCAGTTTAGTTCGACTAGCGAGCACAGATACGCAGTATTTT
CDR3: CASSLVRLASTDTQYF

J: TRBJ2-3
V: TRBV15
size: -
D: TRBD1
DNA: TGTGCCACCAGCAGAGATGGGGACAGCCAAAGCACAGATACGCAGTATTTT
CDR3: CATSRDGDSQSTDTQYF

J: TRBJ1-2
V: TRBV25-1
size: once
D: TRBD1
DNA: TGTGCCAGCAGTCGTCCCGGGACAGGTGGCTACACCTTC
CDR3: CASSRPGTGGYTF

J: TRBJ1-4
V: TRBV2
size: -
D: TRBD1
DNA: TGTGCCAGCAGTATAGTAACAGGGGAGGTGACTCTAACTAATGAAAAACTGTTTTTT
CDR3: CASSIVTGEVTLTNEKLFF

J: TRBJ1-2
V: TRBV29-1
size: -
D: -
DNA: TGCTATCCGGGGACAACAAAATATGACGGCTACACCTTC
CDR3: CYPGTTKYDGYTF

J: TRBJ1-2
V: TRBV6-6
size: -
D: -
DNA: TGTGCCAGCAGGATTCAGGGGCACGGTGGCTACACCTTC
CDR3: CASRIQGHGGYTF

J: TRBJ2-1
V: TRBV4-3
size: few
D: TRBD2
DNA: TGCGCCAGCAGCCAGGAACTAGCGGACCGATTTGAGCAGTTCTTC
CDR3: CASSQELADRFEQFF

J: TRBJ2-3
V: TRBV6-5
size: -
D: -
DNA: TGTGCCAGCAGTAAGGACTATTACACAGATACGCAGTATTTT
CDR3: CASSKDYYTDTQYF

J: TRBJ1-4
V: TRBV2
size: -
D: TRBD1
DNA: TGTGCCAGCAGGCCACAGGGGGCAGTCTCTGAAAAACTGTTTTTT
CDR3: CASRPQGAVSEKLFF

J: TRBJ2-5
V: TRBV11-2
size: -
D: TRBD1
DNA: TGTGCCAGCAGCTCCGGGACAGACCAAGAGACCCAGTACTTC
CDR3: CASSSGTDQETQYF

J: TRBJ2-2
V: TRBV5-1
size: -
D: TRBD1
DNA: TGCGCCAGCAGCACCCAGGGGGTTGAGGGCACCGGGGAGCTGTTTTTT
CDR3: CASSTQGVEGTGELFF

J: TRBJ2-1
V: TRBV5-1
size: -
D: -
DNA: TGCGCCAGCAGCTTGTCGTCCTACAATGAGCAGTTCTTC
CDR3: CASSLSSYNEQFF

J: TRBJ1-2
V: TRBV4-3
size: -
D: -
DNA: TGCGCCAGCAGCCAAGAGAGGGGGGGCTATGGCTACACCTTC
CDR3: CASSQERGGYGYTF

J: TRBJ2-3
V: TRBV4-3
size: -
D: TRBD2
DNA: TGCGCCAGCAGCCAAGCTAGCGGGAGTCACCTTTACACAGATACGCAGTATTTT
CDR3: CASSQASGSHLYTDTQYF

J: TRBJ1-2
V: TRBV7-2
size: -
D: TRBD1
DNA: TGTGCCAGCAGCTTAGATGGCGGACAGGGGTATGGCTACACCTTC
CDR3: CASSLDGGQGYGYTF

J: TRBJ2-7
V: TRBV4-2
size: -
D: TRBD2
DNA: TGTGCCAGCAGCCAAGATTTAGGGCTAGCGGGACGCTCCTACGAGCAGTACTTC
CDR3: CASSQDLGLAGRSYEQYF

J: TRBJ2-5
V: TRBV4-3
size: -
D: TRBD2
DNA: TGCGCCAGCAGCCTCACTAGCGGGAGGCCCCAAGAGACCCAGTACTTC
CDR3: CASSLTSGRPQETQYF

J: TRBJ2-5
V: TRBV7-3
size: -
D: -
DNA: TGTGCCAGCAGCTTGCTGGGGGGAAGTAAAGAGACCCAGTACTTC
CDR3: CASSLLGGSKETQYF

J: TRBJ2-7
V: TRBV28
size: once
D: TRBD1
DNA: TGTGCCAGCACCTCGACAGGGCGCGAGCAGTACTTC
CDR3: CASTSTGREQYF

J: TRBJ1-1
V: TRBV28
size: few
D: TRBD1
DNA: TGTGCCAGCATTACAGGGGGAAGTGAAGCTTTCTTT
CDR3: CASITGGSEAFF

J: TRBJ2-3
V: TRBV7-8
size: few
D: TRBD1
DNA: TGTGCCAGCAGCTTTAGGGGGCCAGGCACAGATACGCAGTATTTT
CDR3: CASSFRGPGTDTQYF

J: TRBJ1-5
V: TRBV18
size: once
D: -
DNA: TGTGCCAGCGCGACAGATAGCAATCAGCCCCAGCATTTT
CDR3: CASATDSNQPQHF

J: TRBJ2-7
V: TRBV5-1
size: -
D: -
DNA: TGCGCCAGCAGCTTCGTTAGCGGAGCCTCCTACGAGCAGTACTTC
CDR3: CASSFVSGASYEQYF

J: TRBJ2-2
V: TRBV28
size: -
D: TRBD2
DNA: TGTGCCAGCAGGGGGGGACTAGCGCGCACCGGGGAGCTGTTTTTT
CDR3: CASRGGLARTGELFF

J: TRBJ2-2
V: TRBV12-5
size: -
D: TRBD2
DNA: TGTGCTAGTGGTTTGTCGGGGGGTAGAACCGGGGAGCTGTTTTTT
CDR3: CASGLSGGRTGELFF

J: TRBJ2-1
V: TRBV27
size: -
D: -
DNA: TGTGCCAGCAGTTTAGTCACAAGCAATGAGCAGTTCTTC
CDR3: CASSLVTSNEQFF